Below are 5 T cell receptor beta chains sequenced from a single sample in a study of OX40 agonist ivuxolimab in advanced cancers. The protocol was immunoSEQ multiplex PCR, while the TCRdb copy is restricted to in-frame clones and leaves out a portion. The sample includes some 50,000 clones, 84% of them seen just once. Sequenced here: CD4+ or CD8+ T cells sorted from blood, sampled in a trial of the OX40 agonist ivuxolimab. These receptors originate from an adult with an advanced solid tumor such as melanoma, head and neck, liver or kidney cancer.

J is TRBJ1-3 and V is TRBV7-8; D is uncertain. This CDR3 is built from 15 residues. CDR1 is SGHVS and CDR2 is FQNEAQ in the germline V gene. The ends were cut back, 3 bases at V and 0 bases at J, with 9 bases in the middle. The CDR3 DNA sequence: TGTGCCAGCAGCTTGGAATTGGTCTCTGGAAACACCATATATTTT. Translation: CASSLELVSGNTIYF. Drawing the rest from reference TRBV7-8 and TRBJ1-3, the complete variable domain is GAGVSQSPRYKVAKRGQDVALRCDPISGHVSLFWYQQALGQGPEFLTYFQNEAQLDKSGLPSDRFFAERPEGSVSTLKIQRTQQEDSAVYLCASSLELVSGNTIYFGEGSWLTVV.

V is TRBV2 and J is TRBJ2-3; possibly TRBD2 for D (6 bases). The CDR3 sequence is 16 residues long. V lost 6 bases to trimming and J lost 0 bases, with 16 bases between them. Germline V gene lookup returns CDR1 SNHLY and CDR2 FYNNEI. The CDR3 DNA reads TGTGCCAGCAGGGCTTGGGGGGAGGCTAGCACAGATACGCAGTATTTT. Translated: CASRAWGEASTDTQYF.

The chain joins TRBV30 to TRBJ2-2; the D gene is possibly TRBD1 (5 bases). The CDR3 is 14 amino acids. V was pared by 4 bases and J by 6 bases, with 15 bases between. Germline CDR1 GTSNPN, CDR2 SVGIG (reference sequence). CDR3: CAWKGNRAAGELFF. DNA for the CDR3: TGTGCCTGGAAGGGGAATCGGGCAGCCGGGGAGCTGTTTTTT.

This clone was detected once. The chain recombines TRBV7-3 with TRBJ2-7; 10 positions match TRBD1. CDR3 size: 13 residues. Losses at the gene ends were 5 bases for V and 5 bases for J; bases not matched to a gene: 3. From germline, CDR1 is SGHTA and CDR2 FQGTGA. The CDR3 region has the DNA TGTGCCAGCAGCCGTGGGACAGGGGACGAGCAGTACTTC. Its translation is CASSRGTGDEQYF.

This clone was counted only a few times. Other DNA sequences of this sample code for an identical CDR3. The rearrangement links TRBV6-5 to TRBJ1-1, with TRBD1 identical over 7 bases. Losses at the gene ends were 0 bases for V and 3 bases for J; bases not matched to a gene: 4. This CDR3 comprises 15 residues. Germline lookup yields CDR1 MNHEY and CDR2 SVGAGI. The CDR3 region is CASSYSPGGDTEAFF. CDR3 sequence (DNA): TGTGCCAGCAGTTACTCACCAGGGGGGGACACTGAAGCTTTCTTT.